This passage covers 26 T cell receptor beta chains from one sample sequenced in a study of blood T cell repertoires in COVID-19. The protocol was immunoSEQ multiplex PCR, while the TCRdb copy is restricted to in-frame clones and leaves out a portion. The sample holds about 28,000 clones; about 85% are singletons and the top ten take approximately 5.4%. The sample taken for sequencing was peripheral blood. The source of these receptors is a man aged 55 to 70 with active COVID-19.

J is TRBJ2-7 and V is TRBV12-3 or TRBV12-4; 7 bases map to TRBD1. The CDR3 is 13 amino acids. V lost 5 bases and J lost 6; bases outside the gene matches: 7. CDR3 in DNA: TGTGCCAGCAGTCAACAGGGGACGGGCGAGCAGTACTTC. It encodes CASSQQGTGEQYF.

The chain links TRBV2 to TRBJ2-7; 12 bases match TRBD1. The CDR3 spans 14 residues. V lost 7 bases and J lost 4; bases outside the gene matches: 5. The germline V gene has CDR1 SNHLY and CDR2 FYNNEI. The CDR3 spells CASMGDRGRYEQYF. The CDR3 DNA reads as TGTGCCAGCATGGGGGACAGGGGGCGGTACGAGCAGTACTTC.

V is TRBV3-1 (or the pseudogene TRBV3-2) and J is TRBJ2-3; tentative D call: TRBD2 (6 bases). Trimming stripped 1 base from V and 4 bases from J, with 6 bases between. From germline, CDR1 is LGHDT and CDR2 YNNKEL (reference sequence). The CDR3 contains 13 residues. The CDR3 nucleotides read TGTGCCAGCAGCCAAGCGGGGGCAGATACGCAGTATTTT. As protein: CASSQAGADTQYF.

CDR3 in amino acids: CASSPRQGTYEQYF. In nucleotides, the CDR3 is TGTGCCAGCAGCCCAAGACAGGGGACCTACGAGCAGTACTTC. The chain carries TRBV7-9 and TRBJ2-7, with 8 bases lining up with TRBD1. The CDR3 spans 14 residues. J gave up 2 bases and V 5 bases, and 5 bases lay outside the gene matches. Germline CDR1 reads SEHNR; CDR2 reads FQNEAQ (reference sequence).

The CDR3 protein is CASSPNAGGPSEQFF. In nucleotides, the CDR3 is TGTGCCAGCAGCCCAAACGCGGGGGGGCCGAGTGAGCAGTTCTTC. J is TRBJ2-1 and V is TRBV7-3, with TRBD2 matching 9 bases. Per the germline V gene, CDR1 is SGHTA and CDR2 is FQGTGA. V trimming: 5 bases; J trimming: 9 bases; junction bases outside the gene matches: 11. The CDR3 has 15 amino acids.

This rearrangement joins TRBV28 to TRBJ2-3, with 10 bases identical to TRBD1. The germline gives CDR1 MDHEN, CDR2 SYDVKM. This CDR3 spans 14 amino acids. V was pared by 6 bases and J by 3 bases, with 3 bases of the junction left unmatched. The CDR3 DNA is TGTGCCAGCAGCCCGGGACAGGGGACAGATACGCAGTATTTT. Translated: CASSPGQGTDTQYF.

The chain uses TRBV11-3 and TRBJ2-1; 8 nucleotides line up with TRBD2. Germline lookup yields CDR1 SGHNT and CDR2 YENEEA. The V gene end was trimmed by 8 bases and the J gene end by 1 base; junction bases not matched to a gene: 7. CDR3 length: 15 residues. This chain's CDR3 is CASVSGGRSYNEQFF. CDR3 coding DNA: TGTGCCAGCGTATCGGGGGGGCGGTCCTACAATGAGCAGTTCTTC.

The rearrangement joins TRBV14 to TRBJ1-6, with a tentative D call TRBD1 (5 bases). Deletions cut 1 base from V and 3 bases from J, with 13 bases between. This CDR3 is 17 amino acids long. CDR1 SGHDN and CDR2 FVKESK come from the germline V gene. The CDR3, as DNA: TGTGCCAGCAGCCAAGTACGGGGACTTGGCTATAATTCACCCCTCCACTTT. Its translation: CASSQVRGLGYNSPLHF.

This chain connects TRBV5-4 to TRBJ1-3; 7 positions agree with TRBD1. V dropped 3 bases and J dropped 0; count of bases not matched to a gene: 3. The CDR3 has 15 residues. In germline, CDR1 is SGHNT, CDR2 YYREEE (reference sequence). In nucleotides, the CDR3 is TGTGCCAGCAGCTCCGGGACAGCCTCTGGAAACACCATATATTTT. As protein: CASSSGTASGNTIYF.

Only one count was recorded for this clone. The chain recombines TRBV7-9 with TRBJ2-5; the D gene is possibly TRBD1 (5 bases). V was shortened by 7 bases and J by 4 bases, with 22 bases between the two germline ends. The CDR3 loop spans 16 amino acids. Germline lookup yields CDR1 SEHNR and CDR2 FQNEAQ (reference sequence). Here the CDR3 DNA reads TGTGCCAGCACCCTAAGGACAAGTCTTATCACAGAGACCCAGTACTTC. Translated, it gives CASTLRTSLITETQYF.

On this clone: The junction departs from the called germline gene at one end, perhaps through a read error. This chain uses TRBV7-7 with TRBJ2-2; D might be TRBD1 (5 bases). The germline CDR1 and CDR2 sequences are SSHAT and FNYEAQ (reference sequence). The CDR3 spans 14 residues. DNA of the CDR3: TGTGCTAGCAGCGCGGACACCTACACCGGGGAGCTGTTTTTT. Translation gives CASSADTYTGELFF.

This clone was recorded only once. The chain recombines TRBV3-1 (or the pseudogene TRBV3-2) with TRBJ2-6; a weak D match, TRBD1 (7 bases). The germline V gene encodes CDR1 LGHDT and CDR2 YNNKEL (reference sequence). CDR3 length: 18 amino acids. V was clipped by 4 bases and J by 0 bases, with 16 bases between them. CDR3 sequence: CASSRAGQSNSGANVLTF. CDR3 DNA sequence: TGTGCCAGCAGCCGGGCGGGACAGTCCAACTCTGGGGCCAACGTCCTGACTTTC.

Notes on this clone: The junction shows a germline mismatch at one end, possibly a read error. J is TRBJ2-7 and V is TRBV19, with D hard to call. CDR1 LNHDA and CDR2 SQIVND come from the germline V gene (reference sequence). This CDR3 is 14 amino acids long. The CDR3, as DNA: TGTGCTAGTAGTATGGAGCTGCCGGGTTCCGAGCAGTACTTC. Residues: CASSMELPGSEQYF.

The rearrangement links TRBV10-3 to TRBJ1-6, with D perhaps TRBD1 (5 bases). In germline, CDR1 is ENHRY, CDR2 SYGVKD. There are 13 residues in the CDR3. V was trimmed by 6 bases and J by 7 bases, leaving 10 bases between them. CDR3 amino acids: CAIRPTVNSPLHF. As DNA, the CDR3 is TGTGCCATCAGACCGACAGTCAATTCACCCCTCCACTTT.

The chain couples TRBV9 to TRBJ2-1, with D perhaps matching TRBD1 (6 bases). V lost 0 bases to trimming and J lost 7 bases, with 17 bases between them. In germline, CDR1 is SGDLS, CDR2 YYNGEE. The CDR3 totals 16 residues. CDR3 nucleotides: TGTGCCAGCAGCGTAGGTGCAGGGGCCTCGTTAAATGAGCAGTTCTTC. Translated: CASSVGAGASLNEQFF.

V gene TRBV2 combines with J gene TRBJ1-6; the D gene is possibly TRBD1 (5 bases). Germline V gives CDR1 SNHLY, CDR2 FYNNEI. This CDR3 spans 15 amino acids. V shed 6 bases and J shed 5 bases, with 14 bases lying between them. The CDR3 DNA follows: TGTGCCAGCAGAGCGGGACGGGAGAATAATTCACCCCTCCACTTT. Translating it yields CASRAGRENNSPLHF. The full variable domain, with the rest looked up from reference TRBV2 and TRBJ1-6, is EPEVTQTPSHQVTQMGQEVILRCVPISNHLYFYWYRQILGQKVEFLVSFYNNEISEKSEIFDDQFSVERPDGSNFTLKIRSTKLEDSAMYFCASRAGRENNSPLHFGNGTRLTVT.

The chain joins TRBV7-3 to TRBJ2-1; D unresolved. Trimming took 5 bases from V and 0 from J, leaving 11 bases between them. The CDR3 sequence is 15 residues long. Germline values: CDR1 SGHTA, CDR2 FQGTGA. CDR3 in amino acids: CASSQELSSYNEQFF. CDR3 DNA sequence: TGTGCCAGCAGCCAGGAACTTAGCTCCTACAATGAGCAGTTCTTC.

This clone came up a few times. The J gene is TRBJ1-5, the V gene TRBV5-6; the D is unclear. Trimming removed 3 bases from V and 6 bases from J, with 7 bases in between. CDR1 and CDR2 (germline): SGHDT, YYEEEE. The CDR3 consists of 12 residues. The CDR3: CASSSPGQPQHF. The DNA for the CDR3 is TGTGCCAGCAGCTCCCCCGGTCAGCCCCAGCATTTT.

The CDR3 loop reads CASSLGFGLMNTEAFF. DNA of the CDR3: TGTGCCAGCAGTTTAGGGTTCGGACTTATGAACACTGAAGCTTTCTTT. This chain joins TRBV28 and TRBJ1-1; no clear D. The germline CDR1 and CDR2 sequences are MDHEN and SYDVKM. The CDR3 has 16 amino acids. Trimming pared 2 bases from V and 0 bases from J, leaving 13 bases between.

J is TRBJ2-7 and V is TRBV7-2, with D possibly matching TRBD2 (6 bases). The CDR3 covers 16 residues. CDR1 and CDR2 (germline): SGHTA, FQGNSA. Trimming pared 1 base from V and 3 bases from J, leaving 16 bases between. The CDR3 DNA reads TGTGCCAGCAGCTTAGTAAGCGGCGGGGCCGGCTACGAGCAGTACTTC. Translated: CASSLVSGGAGYEQYF.

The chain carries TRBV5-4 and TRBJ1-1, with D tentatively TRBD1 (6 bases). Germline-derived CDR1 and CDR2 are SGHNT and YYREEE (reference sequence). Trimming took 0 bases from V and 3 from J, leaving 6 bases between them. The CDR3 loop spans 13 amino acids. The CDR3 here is CASSLDRDTEAFF. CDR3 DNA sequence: TGTGCCAGCAGCTTGGACAGGGACACTGAAGCTTTCTTT.

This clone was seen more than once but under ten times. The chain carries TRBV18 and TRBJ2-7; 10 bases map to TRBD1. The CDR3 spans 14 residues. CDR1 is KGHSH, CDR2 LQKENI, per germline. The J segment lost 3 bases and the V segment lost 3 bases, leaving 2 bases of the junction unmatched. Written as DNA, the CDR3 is TGTGCCAGCTCACCGGGACAGGGGAGCTACGAGCAGTACTTC. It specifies CASSPGQGSYEQYF.

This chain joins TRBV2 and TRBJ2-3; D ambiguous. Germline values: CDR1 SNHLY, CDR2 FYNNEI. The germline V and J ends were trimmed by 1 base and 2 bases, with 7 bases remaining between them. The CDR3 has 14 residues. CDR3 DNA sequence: TGTGCCAGCAGTGAAGGCCAGTACACAGATACGCAGTATTTT. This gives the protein CASSEGQYTDTQYF.

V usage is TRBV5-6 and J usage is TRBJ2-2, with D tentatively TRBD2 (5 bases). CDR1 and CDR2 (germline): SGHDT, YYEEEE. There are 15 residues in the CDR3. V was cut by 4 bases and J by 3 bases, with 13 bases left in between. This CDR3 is CASSRGRRDTGELFF. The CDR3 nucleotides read TGTGCCAGCAGCAGAGGACGGCGGGACACCGGGGAGCTGTTTTTT.

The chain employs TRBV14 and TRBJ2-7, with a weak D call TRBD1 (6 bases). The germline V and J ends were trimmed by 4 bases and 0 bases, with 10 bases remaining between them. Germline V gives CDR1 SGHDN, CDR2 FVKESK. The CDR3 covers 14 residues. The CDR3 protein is CASSPPDSSYEQYF. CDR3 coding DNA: TGTGCCAGCAGCCCTCCGGACAGCTCCTACGAGCAGTACTTC.

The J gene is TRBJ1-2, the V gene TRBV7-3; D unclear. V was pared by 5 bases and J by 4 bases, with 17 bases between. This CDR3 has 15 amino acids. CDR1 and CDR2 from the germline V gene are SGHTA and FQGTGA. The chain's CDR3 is CASSLSGGKGYGYTF. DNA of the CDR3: TGTGCCAGCAGCCTATCGGGAGGGAAGGGCTATGGCTACACCTTC.